This is a list of T cell receptor beta chains from one sample in a study of blood T cell repertoires in COVID-19. Sequenced by immunoSEQ multiplex PCR; TCRdb stores in-frame clones only, minus some. The sample holds fewer than 150,000 clones; 84% are singletons and the top ten take about 6.4%. What was sequenced was peripheral blood. All receptors come from a human donor in a cohort sampled during active COVID-19. Both conserved end residues are part of each CDR3. The D gene is left open where the match is weak. Where a row states a size, it is once, few, many or the class of an expanded clone; other rows omit it.

J,D,V,size,CDR3,DNA
TRBJ2-2,.,TRBV2,.,CASRAAKRSAGELFF,TGTGCCAGCAGGGCCGCAAAGCGGAGTGCCGGGGAGCTGTTTTTT
TRBJ2-7,TRBD1,TRBV5-4,few,CASSLGQGRTYEQYF,TGTGCCAGCAGCTTAGGACAGGGGCGCACCTACGAGCAGTACTTC
TRBJ1-2,.,TRBV5-6,.,CASSAEQGYYGYTF,TGTGCCAGCAGCGCCGAACAGGGTTATTATGGCTACACCTTC
TRBJ1-2,.,TRBV4-1,.,CASSQVRENYGYTF,TGCGCCAGCAGCCAAGTTAGGGAGAACTATGGCTACACCTTC
TRBJ2-3,.,TRBV6-2/TRBV6-3,.,CASSVATDTQYF,TGTGCCAGCAGTGTGGCCACAGATACGCAGTATTTT
TRBJ1-6,.,TRBV9,few,CASSVGPGQGINSPLHF,TGTGCCAGCAGCGTAGGGCCAGGGCAGGGGATCAATTCACCCCTCCACTTT
TRBJ2-7,TRBD2,TRBV9,few,CASSAGTSSNYEQYF,TGTGCCAGCAGCGCCGGGACTAGCTCTAACTACGAGCAGTACTTC
TRBJ1-1,.,TRBV4-3,once,CASSLQGRDTEAFF,TGCGCCAGCAGCTTACAGGGTCGAGACACTGAAGCTTTCTTT
TRBJ2-3,TRBD1,TRBV19,.,CASSIGGRGRRDTQYF,TGTGCCAGTAGTATAGGCGGCAGGGGGCGTAGAGATACGCAGTATTTT
TRBJ1-6,.,TRBV15,many,CATSGSSYNSPLHF,TGTGCCACCAGCGGGAGCTCCTATAATTCACCCCTCCACTTT
TRBJ1-3,.,TRBV15,.,CATSRDVTISGNTIYF,TGTGCCACCAGCAGAGATGTCACAATCTCTGGAAACACCATATATTTT
TRBJ2-5,TRBD1,TRBV7-2,.,CASSSGQGLGETQYF,TGTGCCAGCAGCTCCGGACAGGGGCTAGGAGAGACCCAGTACTTC
TRBJ2-2,.,TRBV11-3,.,CASSPNRPGTGELFF,TGTGCCAGCAGCCCGAACAGACCGGGAACCGGGGAGCTGTTTTTT
TRBJ2-1,TRBD2,TRBV6-6,.,CASTLDGTTDNEQFF,TGTGCCAGCACCCTAGACGGGACTACAGACAATGAGCAGTTCTTC
TRBJ2-1,.,TRBV7-6,.,CASSPTTSPPSNEQFF,TGTGCCAGCAGCCCCACGACAAGTCCTCCCTCTAATGAGCAGTTCTTC
TRBJ2-5,.,TRBV6-5,.,CASSHPGRQETQYF,TGTGCCAGCAGCCACCCGGGTCGCCAAGAGACCCAGTACTTC
TRBJ1-5,.,TRBV11-3,.,CASSATGSQPQHF,TGTGCCAGCAGCGCAACAGGGTCTCAGCCCCAGCATTTT
TRBJ1-1,.,TRBV7-2,.,CASKPVGGAMNTEAFF,TGTGCCAGCAAACCCGTGGGGGGTGCAATGAACACTGAAGCTTTCTTT
TRBJ2-3,.,TRBV6-1,.,CASSDSGGTDTQYF,TGTGCCAGCAGTGATTCGGGGGGCACAGATACGCAGTATTTT
TRBJ1-1,TRBD1,TRBV28,once,CASIIGQGMLNTEAFF,TGTGCCAGCATTATAGGACAGGGGATGCTGAACACTGAAGCTTTCTTT
TRBJ2-3,TRBD2,TRBV7-3,.,CASSRIAGSTDTQYF,TGTGCCAGCAGCCGAATAGCGGGAAGCACAGATACGCAGTATTTT
TRBJ2-2,TRBD2,TRBV3-1/TRBV3-2,.,CASSQGGGGTGELFF,TGTGCCAGCAGCCAAGGCGGGGGTGGCACCGGGGAGCTGTTTTTT
TRBJ2-1,.,TRBV7-8,.,CASSRPQGEQFF,TGTGCCAGCAGCCGTCCCCAGGGTGAGCAGTTCTTC
TRBJ2-2,TRBD1,TRBV7-3,.,CASSRQGGKTGELFF,TGTGCCAGCAGTCGACAGGGGGGCAAGACCGGGGAGCTGTTTTTT
TRBJ2-1,TRBD1,TRBV10-3,few,CATADRLDANEQFF,TGTGCCACCGCGGACAGGTTGGACGCCAATGAGCAGTTCTTC
TRBJ2-7,TRBD1,TRBV5-1,once,CASSFSAGTGSYEQYF,TGCGCCAGCAGCTTTTCGGCCGGGACAGGGTCATACGAGCAGTACTTC
TRBJ1-1,TRBD1,TRBV28,.,CASSWVQGARAFF,TGTGCCAGCAGTTGGGTTCAGGGGGCGCGCGCTTTCTTT
TRBJ1-1,TRBD1,TRBV6-2/TRBV6-3,few,CASSYQGGYTEAFF,TGTGCCAGCAGTTACCAGGGGGGCTACACTGAAGCTTTCTTT
TRBJ2-1,TRBD1,TRBV7-2,.,CASSLGGTGNLNEQFF,TGTGCCAGCAGCTTAGGAGGGACAGGGAATCTAAATGAGCAGTTCTTC
TRBJ2-3,TRBD1,TRBV25-1,.,CASTGAGQGTDTQYF,TGTGCCAGCACCGGAGCGGGACAGGGGACAGATACGCAGTATTTT
TRBJ2-3,.,TRBV21-1,.,CASSEVDSGVSDTQYF,TGTGCCAGCAGCGAGGTGGACTCGGGGGTTTCAGATACGCAGTATTTT
TRBJ1-1,TRBD1,TRBV5-1,.,CASSYRGRDEAFF,TGCGCCAGCAGCTACAGGGGGCGGGATGAAGCTTTCTTT
TRBJ2-4,.,TRBV19,once,CASRGRRADAKNIQYF,TGTGCCAGTAGAGGCCGGCGGGCGGACGCCAAAAACATTCAGTACTTC
TRBJ1-4,.,TRBV4-3,.,CASQSTGNLGEKLFF,TGCGCCAGCCAATCTACAGGAAACCTTGGTGAAAAACTGTTTTTT
TRBJ2-7,.,TRBV6-6,.,CASSPAGRGVDEQYF,TGTGCCAGCAGTCCCGCCGGCAGGGGAGTGGACGAGCAGTACTTC
TRBJ2-3,.,TRBV27,.,CASEEVGTDTQYF,TGTGCCAGCGAGGAGGTGGGCACAGATACGCAGTATTTT
TRBJ2-7,TRBD1,TRBV5-1,.,CASSLDRAPYEQYF,TGCGCCAGCAGCTTAGACAGGGCCCCCTACGAGCAGTACTTC
TRBJ1-5,TRBD1,TRBV19,.,CASSIIQGRPQHF,TGTGCCAGTAGTATAATACAGGGGAGGCCCCAGCATTTT
TRBJ1-2,TRBD1,TRBV6-6,.,CASSSGTANLYGYTF,TGTGCCAGCAGCTCCGGGACAGCTAACCTCTATGGCTACACCTTC
TRBJ2-3,.,TRBV24-1,.,CATSDGQLVTDTQYF,TGTGCCACCAGTGATGGACAGTTAGTAACAGATACGCAGTATTTT
TRBJ2-5,.,TRBV19,.,CASSRRGAGETQYF,TGTGCCAGTAGTCGCCGCGGGGCGGGAGAGACCCAGTACTTC
TRBJ2-2,TRBD1,TRBV7-9,.,CASSRPGTGETGELFF,TGTGCCAGCAGCAGACCCGGGACAGGCGAGACCGGGGAGCTGTTTTTT
TRBJ2-3,.,TRBV5-6,.,CASSFGGRSGDTQYF,TGTGCCAGCAGCTTCGGCGGGCGTTCGGGGGATACGCAGTATTTT
TRBJ2-5,.,TRBV6-2/TRBV6-3,.,CASSYAGLETQYF,TGTGCCAGCAGTTACGCAGGGTTAGAGACCCAGTACTTC
TRBJ2-7,TRBD1,TRBV7-3,.,CASSLSTGGGYEQYF,TGTGCCAGCAGCTTATCGACAGGGGGAGGGTACGAGCAGTACTTC
TRBJ2-2,.,TRBV15,.,CAVREGRGPNTGELFF,TGTGCCGTCAGGGAGGGCAGGGGGCCCAACACCGGGGAGCTGTTTTTT
TRBJ1-2,TRBD1,TRBV6-5,.,CASRLGTGDGYTF,TGTGCCAGCAGACTAGGGACAGGGGATGGCTACACCTTC
TRBJ2-1,TRBD2,TRBV19,.,CASSKPSGGARDEQFF,TGTGCCAGTAGTAAGCCTAGCGGGGGGGCGAGGGATGAGCAGTTCTTC
TRBJ1-1,.,TRBV6-2/TRBV6-3,.,CASSYGRTGRNTEAFF,TGTGCCAGCAGTTACGGGCGGACTGGCAGGAACACTGAAGCTTTCTTT
TRBJ2-1,.,TRBV9,.,CASSALAGQYNEQFF,TGTGCCAGCAGTGCCCTCGCGGGCCAATACAATGAGCAGTTCTTC
TRBJ2-5,TRBD2,TRBV29-1,.,CSARGLAGETQYF,TGCAGCGCCCGAGGACTAGCAGGAGAGACCCAGTACTTC
TRBJ2-3,TRBD2,TRBV7-3,.,CASSLRGWDTQYF,TGTGCCAGCAGCTTGCGGGGGTGGGATACGCAGTATTTT
TRBJ2-7,TRBD2,TRBV2,.,CASKPGTSDLLGGEQYF,TGTGCCAGCAAGCCCGGGACTAGCGATTTACTAGGCGGCGAGCAGTACTTC
TRBJ1-5,.,TRBV12-2,.,CASRRDDSYSNQPQHF,TGTGCAAGTCGCCGAGATGACAGTTATAGCAATCAGCCCCAGCATTTT